This TCR beta chain came from a study of response to subunit inactivated influenza vaccine. Via MiXCR, TCRdb re-called the RT-PCR reads, giving one row per CDR3 protein. This table holds more than 400,000 distinct CDR3 sequences, 9.5% to 13% found once. The CDR3 is 18 residues long. Germline-derived CDR1 and CDR2 are DFQATT and SNEGSKA (reference sequence). The V gene lost 2 bases and the J gene lost 0 bases, with 20 bases spanning the gap. This clonotype was observed a few times. As yet, its antigen is unknown. Overall study results and limits: With each seasonal influenza vaccination, the authors suggested, few new T cells are recruited.

The sample was PBMCs from blood, taken 35 to 45 days after vaccination. This receptor was obtained from a man aged 50 to 60 who received an inactivated influenza vaccine. The rearrangement uses TRBV20-1 and TRBJ2-1; weak D call: TRBD2 (6 bases). DNA for the CDR3: TGCAGTGCTAGACTGCTTTCGGGGGAGGCCAGCTCCTACAATGAGCAGTTCTTC. Translation gives CSARLLSGEASSYNEQFF.